This record concerns one T cell receptor beta chain sequence. Its antigen remains unidentified. Via 5' RACE with UMI labels, TRB cDNA libraries were prepared. TCRdb re-called the 5' RACE reads; every CDR3 protein appears as one record, without DNA. The sample includes about 110,000 distinct CDR3 sequences. This entry comes from a study of CXCR3-negative and CXCR3-positive naive CD8 T cells. Study-wide points: Compared with CXCR3-negative naive cells, CXCR3-positive naive cells showed more hydrophobic TRB CDR3s.

The germline V gene encodes CDR1 SEHNR and CDR2 FQNEAQ (reference sequence). The CDR3 spans 11 residues. V and J are TRBV7-9 and TRBJ2-7; TCRdb outputs TRBD1, but without DNA this stays unchecked. Material for sequencing was naive CXCR3+ CD8+ T cells from blood. Subset in this sample: CD45RO-CCR7+CD27+CD95- naive CD8+ T cells expressing CXCR3 (TNR3+). This sequence was found in a human donor in good health. Some clones in this sample may be carry-over from other donors' samples. CDR3 region: CASTLTYEQYF.